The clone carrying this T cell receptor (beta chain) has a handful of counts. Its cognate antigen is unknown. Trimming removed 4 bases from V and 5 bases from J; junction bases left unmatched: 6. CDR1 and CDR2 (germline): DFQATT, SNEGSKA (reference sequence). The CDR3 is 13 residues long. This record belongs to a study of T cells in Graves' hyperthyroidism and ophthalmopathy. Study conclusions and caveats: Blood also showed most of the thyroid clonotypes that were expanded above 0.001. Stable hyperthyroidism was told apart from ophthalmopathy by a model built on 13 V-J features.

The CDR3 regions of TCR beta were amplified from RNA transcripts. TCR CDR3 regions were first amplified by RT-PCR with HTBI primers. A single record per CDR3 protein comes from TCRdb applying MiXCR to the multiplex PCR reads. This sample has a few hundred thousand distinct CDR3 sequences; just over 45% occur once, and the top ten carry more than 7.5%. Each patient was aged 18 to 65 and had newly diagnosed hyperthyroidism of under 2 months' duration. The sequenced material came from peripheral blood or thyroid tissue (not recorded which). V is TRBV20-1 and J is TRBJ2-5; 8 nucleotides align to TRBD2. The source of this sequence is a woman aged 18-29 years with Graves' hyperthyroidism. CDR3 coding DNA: TGCAGTGCTATCCTGACGGGAGGGGAGACCCAGTACTTC. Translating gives CSAILTGGETQYF.